Here is one T cell receptor beta chain with its context. Its target is not known. This specimen comes from a study of T cell responses to AZD1222 COVID-19 vaccine. TCRdb keeps only in-frame clones here, not all; method: immunoSEQ multiplex PCR. The data hold roughly 70,000 clones, with 80% to 90% observed a single time. Study results and caveats: Baseline serostatus was positive in only a handful of AZD1222 recipients. Females outnumbered males among donors, who were mostly white British; clonal diversity was possibly underestimated. After the peak T cell response, and only then, were repertoires sampled. Dominant at 160-218 and 743-854, vaccine-associated CD4 TCRs also spanned spike.

There are 13 residues in the CDR3. CDR1 is SGHTA, CDR2 FQGNSA, per germline. The junction had 4 bases not matched to a gene; V was cut back by 5 bases and J by 7 bases. The sequences come from peripheral blood, collected on day 0 of AZD1222 vaccination. This clonotype was obtained from an adult in good health. The J gene is TRBJ1-5, the V gene TRBV7-2; 8 bases agree with TRBD1. CDR3 nucleotide sequence: TGTGCCAGCAGCACTACAGGGGGGCAGCCCCAGCATTTT. Translating it yields CASSTTGGQPQHF.